Presented here are 9 T cell receptor beta chains from one specimen sequenced in a study of blood T cell repertoires in COVID-19. Only in-frame clones appear in the TCRdb table, and some are missing; sequencing was by immunoSEQ multiplex PCR. Of 350,000 to 450,000 clones listed, 87% were seen once; the top ten hold 2.3%. The source material was peripheral blood. These receptors came from a woman aged 60-75 years with COVID-19, enrolled during active disease.

This chain joins TRBV28 and TRBJ2-3; D is unclear. V lost 5 bases, J lost 6 bases, and 12 bases lay in between. CDR3 length equals 13 residues. CDR1 is MDHEN and CDR2 is SYDVKM in the germline V gene. The CDR3 bases are TGTGCCAGCAGTCTCTTTTCTAGGGATACGCAGTATTTT. It yields the protein CASSLFSRDTQYF.

The chain combines TRBV6-5 with TRBJ2-1; 9 bases map to TRBD1. V dropped 4 bases and J dropped 1; count of bases not matched to a gene: 2. Germline CDR1 and CDR2: MNHEY and SVGAGI. There are 15 residues in the CDR3. The chain's CDR3 is CASSWDRESYNEQFF. CDR3 coding DNA: TGTGCCAGCAGTTGGGACAGGGAATCCTACAATGAGCAGTTCTTC.

This chain links TRBV7-9 with TRBJ1-6; TRBD1 aligns across 9 bases. The V gene's germline CDR1 is SEHNR and CDR2 FQNEAQ (reference sequence). The J segment lost 6 bases and the V segment lost 0 bases, leaving 3 bases of the junction unmatched. The CDR3 totals 16 residues. The chain's CDR3 is CASSLAGQGSNSPLHF. The CDR3 DNA sequence: TGTGCCAGCAGCTTAGCCGGACAGGGGAGTAATTCACCCCTCCACTTT.

The chain links TRBV7-9 to TRBJ2-1; TRBD2 aligns across 14 bases. Germline V gene lookup returns CDR1 SEHNR and CDR2 FQNEAQ (reference sequence). The CDR3 is 15 amino acids. V was clipped by 5 bases and J by 8 bases; unmatched bases: 5. Here the CDR3 DNA reads TGTGCCAGCAGCAGACTAGCGGGGGGGCCCGATGAGCAGTTCTTC. Protein sequence: CASSRLAGGPDEQFF. Based on the CDR3 plus reference TRBV7-9 and TRBJ2-1, the full variable domain is DTGVSQNPRHKITKRGQNVTFRCDPISEHNRLYWYRQTLGQGPEFLTYFQNEAQLEKSRLLSDRFSAERPKGSFSTLEIQRTEQGDSAMYLCASSRLAGGPDEQFFGPGTRLTVL.

The chain links TRBV18 to TRBJ1-1; no clear D gene. Per germline, CDR1 KGHSH and CDR2 LQKENI. The CDR3 spans 13 residues. V shed 1 base and J shed 3 bases, with 6 bases lying between them. In nucleotides, the CDR3 is TGTGCCAGCTCACCACAGCTAGACACTGAAGCTTTCTTT. This translates into CASSPQLDTEAFF. The whole variable domain, remainder taken from reference TRBV18 and TRBJ1-1, is NAGVMQNPRHLVRRRGQEARLRCSPMKGHSHVYWYRQLPEEGLKFMVYLQKENIIDESGMPKERFSAEFPKEGPSILRIQQVVRGDSAAYFCASSPQLDTEAFFGQGTRLTVV.

The chain recombines TRBV3-1 (or the pseudogene TRBV3-2) with TRBJ2-7; 9 bases line up with TRBD2. Germline lookup yields CDR1 LGHDT and CDR2 YNNKEL (reference sequence). This CDR3 has 13 amino acids. V shed 8 bases and J 6 bases; nucleotides not matched to a gene: 8. DNA for the CDR3: TGTGCCAGCCGGGGGACTAGCTCCGGCGAGCAGTACTTC. Amino acid sequence: CASRGTSSGEQYF.

The chain uses TRBV5-1 and TRBJ2-5; TRBD2 matches 10 bases. The CDR3 loop spans 17 amino acids. Germline V CDR1 and CDR2: SGHRS, YFSETQ. V dropped 4 bases and J dropped 5; count of bases not matched to a gene: 14. The CDR3 region has the DNA TGCGCCAGCAGCCCCACCCAGCGGGGGGGCGTGGGGGAGACCCAGTACTTC. This gives the protein CASSPTQRGGVGETQYF.

The chain uses TRBV5-1 and TRBJ2-3, with 11 bases fitting TRBD2. The junction had 7 bases not matched to a gene; V was cut back by 2 bases and J by 5 bases. There are 16 residues in the CDR3. Germline V gives CDR1 SGHRS, CDR2 YFSETQ. The CDR3 DNA reads TGCGCCAGCAGCTTTAGCGGGGGGGCCGTTGGAGATACGCAGTATTTT. It specifies CASSFSGGAVGDTQYF.

J is TRBJ1-4 and V is TRBV19; TRBD1 is a possible D gene (6 bases). Per the germline V gene, CDR1 is LNHDA and CDR2 is SQIVND (reference sequence). Trimming removed 8 bases at V and 8 bases at J, with 21 bases between. The CDR3 totals 15 residues. CDR3 coding DNA: TGTGCCAGTCGCGCCCTACAGGGTAGAGGAGAAAAACTGTTTTTT. It codes for CASRALQGRGEKLFF. Based on the CDR3 plus reference TRBV19 and TRBJ1-4, the full variable domain is DGGITQSPKYLFRKEGQNVTLSCEQNLNHDAMYWYRQDPGQGLRLIYYSQIVNDFQKGDIAEGYSVSREKKESFPLTVTSAQKNPTAFYLCASRALQGRGEKLFFGSGTQLSVL.